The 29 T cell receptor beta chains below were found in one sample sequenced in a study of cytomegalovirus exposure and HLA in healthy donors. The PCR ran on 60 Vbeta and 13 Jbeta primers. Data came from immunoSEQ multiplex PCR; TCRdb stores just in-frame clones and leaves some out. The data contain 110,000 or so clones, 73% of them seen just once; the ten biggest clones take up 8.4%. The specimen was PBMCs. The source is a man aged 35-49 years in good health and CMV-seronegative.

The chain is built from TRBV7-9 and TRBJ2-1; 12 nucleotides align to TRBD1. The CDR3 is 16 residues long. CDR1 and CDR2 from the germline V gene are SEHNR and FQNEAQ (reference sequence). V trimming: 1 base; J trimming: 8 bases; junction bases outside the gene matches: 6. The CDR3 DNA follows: TGTGCCAGCAGCTTAGGGGGGACAGGGGGCCGCGATGAGCAGTTCTTC. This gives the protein CASSLGGTGGRDEQFF. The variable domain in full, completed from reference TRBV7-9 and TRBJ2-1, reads DTGVSQNPRHKITKRGQNVTFRCDPISEHNRLYWYRQTLGQGPEFLTYFQNEAQLEKSRLLSDRFSAERPKGSFSTLEIQRTEQGDSAMYLCASSLGGTGGRDEQFFGPGTRLTVL.

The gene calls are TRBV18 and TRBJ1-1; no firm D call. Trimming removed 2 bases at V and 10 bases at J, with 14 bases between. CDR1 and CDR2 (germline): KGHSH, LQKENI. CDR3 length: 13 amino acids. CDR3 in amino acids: CASSPTRETAAFF. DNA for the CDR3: TGTGCCAGCTCACCAACTAGGGAAACCGCAGCTTTCTTT.

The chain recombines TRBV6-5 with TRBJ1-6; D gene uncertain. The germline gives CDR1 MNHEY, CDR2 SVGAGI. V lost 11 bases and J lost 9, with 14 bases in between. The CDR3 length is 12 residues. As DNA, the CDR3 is TGTGCCGCCGGTGGTTTCCCTTCACCCCTCCACTTT. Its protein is CAAGGFPSPLHF.

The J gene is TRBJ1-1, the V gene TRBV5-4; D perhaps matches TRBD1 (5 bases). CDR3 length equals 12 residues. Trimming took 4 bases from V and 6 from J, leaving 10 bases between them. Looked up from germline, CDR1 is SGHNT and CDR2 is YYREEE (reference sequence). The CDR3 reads CASSPGEAEAFF. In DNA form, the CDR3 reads TGTGCCAGCAGCCCGGGGGAGGCTGAAGCTTTCTTT.

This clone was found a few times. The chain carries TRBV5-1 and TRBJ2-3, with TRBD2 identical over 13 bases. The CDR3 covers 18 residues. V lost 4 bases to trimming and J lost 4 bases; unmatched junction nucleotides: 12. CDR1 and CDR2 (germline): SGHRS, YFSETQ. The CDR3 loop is CASSTGLAGAKSPDTQYF. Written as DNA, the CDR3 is TGCGCCAGCAGCACCGGACTAGCGGGGGCTAAGTCCCCAGATACGCAGTATTTT.

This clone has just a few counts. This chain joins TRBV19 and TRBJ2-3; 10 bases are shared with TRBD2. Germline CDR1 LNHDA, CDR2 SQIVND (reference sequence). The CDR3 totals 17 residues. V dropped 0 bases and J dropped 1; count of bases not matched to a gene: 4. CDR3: CASSIEVLAGGTDTQYF. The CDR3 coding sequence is TGTGCCAGTAGTATAGAGGTGCTAGCGGGGGGCACAGATACGCAGTATTTT.

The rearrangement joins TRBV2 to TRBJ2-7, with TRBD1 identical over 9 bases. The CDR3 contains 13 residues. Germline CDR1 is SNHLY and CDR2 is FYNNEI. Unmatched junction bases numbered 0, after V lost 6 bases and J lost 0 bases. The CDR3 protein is CASRTGGSYEQYF. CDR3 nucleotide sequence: TGTGCCAGCAGGACAGGGGGCTCCTACGAGCAGTACTTC.

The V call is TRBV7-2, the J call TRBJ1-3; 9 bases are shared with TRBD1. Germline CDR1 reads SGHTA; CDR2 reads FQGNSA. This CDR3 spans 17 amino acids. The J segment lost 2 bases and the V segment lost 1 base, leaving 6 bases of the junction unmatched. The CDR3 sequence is CASSLDGQGFAGNTIYF. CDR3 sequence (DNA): TGTGCCAGCAGCTTAGATGGACAGGGGTTCGCTGGAAACACCATATATTTT.

As DNA, the CDR3 is TGTGCCAGCAGCTTTGGGCCGAGCTCTGGAAACACCATATATTTT. Translation: CASSFGPSSGNTIYF. The J gene is TRBJ1-3, the V gene TRBV7-9; D remains unclear. The germline CDR1 and CDR2 sequences are SEHNR and FQNEAQ (reference sequence). Between the trimmed V and J ends, which lost 3 bases and 0 bases, there was a span of 9 bases. CDR3 length: 15 residues.

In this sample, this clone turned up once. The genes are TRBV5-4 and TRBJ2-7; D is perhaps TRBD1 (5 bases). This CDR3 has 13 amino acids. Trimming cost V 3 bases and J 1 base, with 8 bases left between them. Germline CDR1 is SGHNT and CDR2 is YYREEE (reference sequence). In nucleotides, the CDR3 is TGTGCCAGCAGCTCGGACACTTCCTACGAGCAGTACTTC. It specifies CASSSDTSYEQYF.

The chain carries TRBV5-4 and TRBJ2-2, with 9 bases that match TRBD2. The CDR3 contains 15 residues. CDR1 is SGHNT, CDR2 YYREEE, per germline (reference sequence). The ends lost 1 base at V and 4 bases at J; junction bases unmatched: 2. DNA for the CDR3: TGTGCCAGCAGCTTGTCGCGGGGGGGCACCGGGGAGCTGTTTTTT. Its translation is CASSLSRGGTGELFF.

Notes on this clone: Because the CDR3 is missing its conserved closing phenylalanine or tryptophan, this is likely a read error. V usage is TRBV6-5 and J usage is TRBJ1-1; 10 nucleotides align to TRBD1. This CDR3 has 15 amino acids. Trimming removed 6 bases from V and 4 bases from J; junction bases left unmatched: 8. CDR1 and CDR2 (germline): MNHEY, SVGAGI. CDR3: CASRKSGTGVTEAFS. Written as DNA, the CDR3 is TGTGCCAGCAGAAAATCCGGGACAGGGGTCACTGAAGCTTTCTCT.

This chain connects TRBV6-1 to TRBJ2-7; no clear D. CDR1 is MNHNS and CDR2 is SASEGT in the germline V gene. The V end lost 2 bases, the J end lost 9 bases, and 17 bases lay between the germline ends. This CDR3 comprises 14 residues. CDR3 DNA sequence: TGTGCCAGCAGTGAAATATGGGTAGGAGTTGGGCAGTACTTC. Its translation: CASSEIWVGVGQYF.

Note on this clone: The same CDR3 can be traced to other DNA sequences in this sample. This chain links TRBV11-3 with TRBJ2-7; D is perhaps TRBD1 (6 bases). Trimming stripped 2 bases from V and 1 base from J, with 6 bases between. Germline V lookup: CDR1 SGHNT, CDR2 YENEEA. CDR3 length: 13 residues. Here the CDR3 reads CASSLQGSYEQYF. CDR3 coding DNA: TGTGCCAGCAGCTTACAGGGGTCCTACGAGCAGTACTTC.

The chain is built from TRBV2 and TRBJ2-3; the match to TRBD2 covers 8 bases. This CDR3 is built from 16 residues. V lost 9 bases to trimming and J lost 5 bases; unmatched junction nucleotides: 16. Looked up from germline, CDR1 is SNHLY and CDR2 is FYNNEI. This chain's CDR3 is CASIRGGSLSEDTQYF. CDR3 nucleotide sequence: TGTGCCAGTATACGCGGGGGGTCCCTATCAGAAGATACGCAGTATTTT.

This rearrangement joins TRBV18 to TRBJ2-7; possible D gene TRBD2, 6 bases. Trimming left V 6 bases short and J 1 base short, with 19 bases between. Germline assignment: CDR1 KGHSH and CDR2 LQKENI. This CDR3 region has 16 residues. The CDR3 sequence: CASSPRVGGESYEQYF. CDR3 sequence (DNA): TGTGCCAGCTCCCCTCGGGTGGGCGGGGAGTCCTACGAGCAGTACTTC.

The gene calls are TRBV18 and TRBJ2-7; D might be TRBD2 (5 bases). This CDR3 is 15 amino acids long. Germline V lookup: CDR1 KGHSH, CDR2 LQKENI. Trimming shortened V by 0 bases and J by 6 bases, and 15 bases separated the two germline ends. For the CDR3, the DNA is TGTGCCAGCTCACCACCGGCAGCCCCAGGAGGCGAGCAGTACTTC. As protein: CASSPPAAPGGEQYF.

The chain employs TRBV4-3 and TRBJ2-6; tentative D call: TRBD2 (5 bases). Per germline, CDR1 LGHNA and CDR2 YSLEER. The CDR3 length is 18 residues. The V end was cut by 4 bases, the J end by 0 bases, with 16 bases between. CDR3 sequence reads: CASSPSQAGGSGANVLTF. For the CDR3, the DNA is TGCGCCAGCAGCCCCTCCCAGGCAGGAGGCTCTGGGGCCAACGTCCTGACTTTC.

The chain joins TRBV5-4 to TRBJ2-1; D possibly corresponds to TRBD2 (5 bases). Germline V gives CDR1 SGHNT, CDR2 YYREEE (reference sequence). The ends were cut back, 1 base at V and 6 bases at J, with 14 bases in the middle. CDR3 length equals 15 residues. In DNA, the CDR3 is TGTGCCAGCAGCTTGCGAGGGTCGGTCGGCAATGAGCAGTTCTTC. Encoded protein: CASSLRGSVGNEQFF.

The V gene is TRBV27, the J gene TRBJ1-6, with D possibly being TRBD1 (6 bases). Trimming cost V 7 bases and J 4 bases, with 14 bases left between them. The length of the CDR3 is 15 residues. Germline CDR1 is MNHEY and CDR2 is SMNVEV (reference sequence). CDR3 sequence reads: CASTTTQGYNSPLHF. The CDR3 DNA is TGTGCCAGCACCACAACTCAGGGGTATAATTCACCCCTCCACTTT.

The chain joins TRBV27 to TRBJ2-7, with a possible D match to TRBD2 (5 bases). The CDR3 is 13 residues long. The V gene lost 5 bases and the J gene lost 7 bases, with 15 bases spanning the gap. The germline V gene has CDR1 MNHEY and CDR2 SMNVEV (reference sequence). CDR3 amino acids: CASSILGGAEQYF. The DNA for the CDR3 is TGTGCCAGCAGTATCTTAGGAGGTGCAGAGCAGTACTTC.

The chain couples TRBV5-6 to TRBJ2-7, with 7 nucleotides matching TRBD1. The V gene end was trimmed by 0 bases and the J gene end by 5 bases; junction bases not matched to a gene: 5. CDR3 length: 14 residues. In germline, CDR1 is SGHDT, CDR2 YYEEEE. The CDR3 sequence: CASSLVGGQNEQYF. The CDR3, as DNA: TGTGCCAGCAGCTTGGTAGGGGGCCAGAACGAGCAGTACTTC.

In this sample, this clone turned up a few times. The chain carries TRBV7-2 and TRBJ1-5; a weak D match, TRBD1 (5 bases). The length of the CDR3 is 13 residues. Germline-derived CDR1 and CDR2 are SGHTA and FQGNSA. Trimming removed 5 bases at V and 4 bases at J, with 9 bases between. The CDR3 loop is CASSQGVNQPQHF. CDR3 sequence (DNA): TGTGCCAGCAGCCAAGGGGTAAATCAGCCCCAGCATTTT.

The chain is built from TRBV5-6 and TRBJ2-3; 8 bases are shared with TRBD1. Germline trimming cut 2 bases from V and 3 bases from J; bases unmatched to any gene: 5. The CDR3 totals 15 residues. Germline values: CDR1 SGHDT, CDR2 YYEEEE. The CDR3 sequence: CASSFRQGRTDTQYF. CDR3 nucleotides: TGTGCCAGCAGCTTTCGACAGGGGAGGACAGATACGCAGTATTTT.

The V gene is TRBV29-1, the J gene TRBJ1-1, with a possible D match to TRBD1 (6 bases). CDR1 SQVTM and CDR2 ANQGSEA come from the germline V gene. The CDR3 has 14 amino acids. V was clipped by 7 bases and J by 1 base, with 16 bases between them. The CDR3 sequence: CSASRTARNTEAFF. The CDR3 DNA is TGCAGCGCTTCACGGACAGCTAGGAACACTGAAGCTTTCTTT.

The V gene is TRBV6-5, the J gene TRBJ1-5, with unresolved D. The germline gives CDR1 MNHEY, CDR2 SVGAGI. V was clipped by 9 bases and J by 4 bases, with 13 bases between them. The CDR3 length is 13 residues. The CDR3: CASRGNVNQPQHF. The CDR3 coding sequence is TGTGCCAGTCGGGGAAATGTGAATCAGCCCCAGCATTTT.

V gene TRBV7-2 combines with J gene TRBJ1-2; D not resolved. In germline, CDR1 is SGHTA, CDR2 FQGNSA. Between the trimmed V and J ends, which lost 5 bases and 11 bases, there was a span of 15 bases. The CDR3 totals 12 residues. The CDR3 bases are TGTGCCAGCAGCCCTTCGGGAAGAGGGTACACCTTC. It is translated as CASSPSGRGYTF.

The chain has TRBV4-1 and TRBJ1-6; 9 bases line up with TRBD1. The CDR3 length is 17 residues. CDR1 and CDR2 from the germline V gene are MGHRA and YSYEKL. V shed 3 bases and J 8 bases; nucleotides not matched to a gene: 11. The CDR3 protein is CASSQVPGQGSDSPLHF. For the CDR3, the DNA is TGCGCCAGCAGCCAGGTCCCGGGACAGGGATCAGATTCACCCCTCCACTTT.

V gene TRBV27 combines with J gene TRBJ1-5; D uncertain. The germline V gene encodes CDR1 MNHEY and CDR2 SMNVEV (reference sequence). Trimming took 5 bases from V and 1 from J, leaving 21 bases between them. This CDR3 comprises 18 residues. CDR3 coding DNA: TGTGCCAGCAGTCCACCATCCGCGGCGTTCGGGAGCAATCAGCCCCAGCATTTT. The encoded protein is CASSPPSAAFGSNQPQHF.